One sample yielded the 14 T cell receptor beta chains listed below, sequenced in a study of low-dose radiotherapy and immunotherapy resistance in tumors (dated by TCRdb to 2021 to 2024). The meaning of the sample's time point label: after trial treatment. In light of the paper, this sample's treatment or condition label describes: LDRT plus nivolumab, ipilimumab, low-dose cyclophosphamide and aspirin (RACIN trial). The sample was run on an Illumina HiSeq 2500. To make first-strand cDNA, Superscript III was used along with a set of TRAV- and TRBV-specific primers so that both the TCRalpha and TCRbeta chains were covered. TCRs were amplified with Phusion for about 20 PCR cycles using a constant-region primer together with the adapter attached to the V primers. The public sequencing data were trimmed at Q25 with fastp and processed into clonotypes with MiXCR by TCRdb, which kept only in-frame beta chains. Every entry covers one CDR3 protein and lists the most common genes and DNA from its rows. This sample is represented by 95,000 to 100,000 distinct CDR3 sequences; 20% to 25% of them were singletons. About 4% of the sample comes from the top ten.

The starting material was PBMCs, obtained after low-dose radiotherapy plus immunotherapy. The receptors were sampled from a male donor with prostate cancer.

This clonotype was seen a handful of times. CDR3 sequence: CASSFGFASSGGVQETQYF. CDR3 sequence (DNA): TGTGCCAGCAGCTTCGGCTTTGCTTCTAGCGGTGGAGTCCAAGAGACCCAGTACTTC. The chain recombines TRBV7-2 with TRBJ2-5; TRBD2 matches 7 bases. After removal of 3 bases from V and 1 base from J, the junction contained 17 bases not matched to a gene. The CDR3 runs to 19 residues. Germline CDR1 and CDR2: SGHTA and FQGNSA.

This clonotype occurred many times. The chain uses TRBV6-2 or TRBV6-3 and TRBJ2-7; D ambiguous. V lost 6 bases to trimming and J lost 7 bases, with 22 bases between them. Looked up from germline, CDR1 is MNHEY and CDR2 is SVGEGT. There are 15 residues in the CDR3. The DNA of the CDR3 is TGTGCCAGCAGAACGCCCCAGGTCGTAGTCGAGGAGCAGTACTTC. Its translation: CASRTPQVVVEEQYF.

There are many counts of this clonotype. The rearrangement uses TRBV6-2 or TRBV6-3 and TRBJ2-5; TRBD1 might be the D (6 bases). Germline loops: CDR1 MNHEY, CDR2 SVGEGT. V lost 5 bases, J lost 1 base, and 17 bases lay in between. The CDR3 extends over 16 amino acids. CDR3 sequence reads: CASSKTPGQVQETQYF. The CDR3 nucleotides read TGTGCCAGCAGTAAAACGCCGGGACAAGTCCAAGAGACCCAGTACTTC.

This clonotype was counted ten times or more. The V gene is TRBV16, the J gene TRBJ2-1; TRBD2 aligns across 7 bases. CDR1 KGHSY and CDR2 FQNENV come from the germline V gene. This CDR3 is built from 15 residues. The ends lost 1 base at V and 4 bases at J; junction bases unmatched: 4. CDR3: CASSQFSGEYNEQFF. For the CDR3, the DNA is TGTGCCAGCAGCCAATTCAGCGGGGAGTACAATGAGCAGTTCTTC.

At least ten counts were recorded for this clonotype. The chain uses TRBV29-1 and TRBJ2-7; 8 nucleotides match TRBD1. The trim removed 4 bases at V and 3 bases at J, leaving 5 bases unmatched. Looked up from germline, CDR1 is SQVTM and CDR2 is ANQGSEA. The CDR3 totals 13 residues. CDR3 nucleotides: TGCAGCGTTGGAGACAGGGGCGTCTACGAGCAGTACTTC. Translating it yields CSVGDRGVYEQYF.

This clonotype was observed at least ten times. The chain combines TRBV4-2 with TRBJ2-1; 8 nucleotides agree with TRBD2. The CDR3 is made up of 18 amino acids. Trimming at V came to 0 bases and at J to 6 bases, leaving 13 bases not matched to a gene. CDR1 is LGHNA, CDR2 YNFKEQ, per germline. The CDR3 sequence is CASSQDSYGGGYGNEQFF. DNA of the CDR3: TGTGCCAGCAGCCAAGATTCATATGGCGGGGGGTATGGCAATGAGCAGTTCTTC.

This clonotype was detected many times. The chain combines TRBV19 with TRBJ2-2, with a weak D call TRBD2 (6 bases). Germline CDR1 LNHDA, CDR2 SQIVND (reference sequence). The CDR3 extends over 15 amino acids. V lost 7 bases and J 3 bases, leaving 15 bases between the germline ends. CDR3 DNA sequence: TGTGCCAGTACCGACCCCGGGGGTTACACCGGGGAGCTGTTTTTT. It codes for CASTDPGGYTGELFF. Filled out from reference TRBV19 and TRBJ2-2, the complete variable domain reads DGGITQSPKYLFRKEGQNVTLSCEQNLNHDAMYWYRQDPGQGLRLIYYSQIVNDFQKGDIAEGYSVSREKKESFPLTVTSAQKNPTAFYLCASTDPGGYTGELFFGEGSRLTVL.

V gene TRBV10-1 combines with J gene TRBJ1-1; TRBD1 is a possible D gene (5 bases). Germline CDR1 is WNHNN and CDR2 is SYGVQD (reference sequence). V gave up 2 bases and J gave up 0 bases, with 7 bases separating them. The CDR3 has 14 amino acids. The CDR3 DNA reads as TGCGCCAGCAGTGAGGCAGGGTTGAACACTGAAGCTTTCTTT. This sequence encodes CASSEAGLNTEAFF.

This clonotype was counted a few times. This may come from a read error, since a much larger clone is one base off. The V call is TRBV4-2, the J call TRBJ2-1; TRBD1 matches at 9 bases. The CDR3 is 16 residues long. Germline values: CDR1 LGHNA, CDR2 YNFKEQ. V was clipped by 0 bases and J by 10 bases; unmatched bases: 10. The CDR3: CASSQEVGQGSHEQFF. CDR3 DNA sequence: TGTGCCAGCAGCCAAGAGGTGGGACAGGGCTCTCACGAGCAGTTCTTC.

This clonotype appeared many times. CDR3 amino acids: CASSLSPGNTEAFF. The CDR3 coding sequence is TGTGCCAGCAGCTTAAGTCCGGGGAACACTGAAGCTTTCTTT. The rearrangement links TRBV7-3 to TRBJ1-1; D not certain. V was shortened by 1 base and J by 1 base, with 7 bases between the two germline ends. Germline CDR1 reads SGHTA; CDR2 reads FQGTGA. The CDR3 totals 14 residues.

This chain connects TRBV20-1 to TRBJ1-1; D is perhaps TRBD1 (6 bases). Germline-derived CDR1 and CDR2 are DFQATT and SNEGSKA (reference sequence). V lost 0 bases, J lost 3 bases, and 14 bases lay in between. This CDR3 is built from 15 residues. This chain's CDR3 is CSARDQRGGDTEAFF. The CDR3 DNA reads TGCAGTGCTAGAGATCAGAGGGGGGGGGACACTGAAGCTTTCTTT.

This clonotype appeared once. The J gene is TRBJ2-3, the V gene TRBV18; TRBD2 might be the D (6 bases). The length of the CDR3 is 15 residues. With 0 bases removed from V and 1 base from J, the gap between germline ends came to 8 bases. Per germline, CDR1 KGHSH and CDR2 LQKENI. The CDR3 nucleotides are TGTGCCAGCTCACCACCACTAGCCGGCACAGATACGCAGTATTTT. It yields the protein CASSPPLAGTDTQYF.

This clonotype was observed at least ten times. The rearrangement uses TRBV2 and TRBJ1-6, with D perhaps TRBD1 (6 bases). CDR1 is SNHLY and CDR2 is FYNNEI in the germline V gene. Trimming took 7 bases from V and 6 from J, leaving 13 bases between them. The CDR3 consists of 14 residues. CDR3 region: CASIGNRANSPLHF. The CDR3 DNA reads as TGTGCCAGCATTGGAAACAGGGCTAATTCACCCCTCCACTTT.

The rearrangement links TRBV6-6 to TRBJ2-1, with 7 bases identical to TRBD2. Looked up from germline, CDR1 is MNHNY and CDR2 is SVGAGI (reference sequence). Trimming took 4 bases from V and 10 from J; bases not matched to a gene: 4. This CDR3 contains 12 residues. The CDR3 loop reads CASSSSGEEQFF. CDR3 DNA: TGTGCCAGCAGTTCCAGCGGGGAAGAGCAGTTCTTC.